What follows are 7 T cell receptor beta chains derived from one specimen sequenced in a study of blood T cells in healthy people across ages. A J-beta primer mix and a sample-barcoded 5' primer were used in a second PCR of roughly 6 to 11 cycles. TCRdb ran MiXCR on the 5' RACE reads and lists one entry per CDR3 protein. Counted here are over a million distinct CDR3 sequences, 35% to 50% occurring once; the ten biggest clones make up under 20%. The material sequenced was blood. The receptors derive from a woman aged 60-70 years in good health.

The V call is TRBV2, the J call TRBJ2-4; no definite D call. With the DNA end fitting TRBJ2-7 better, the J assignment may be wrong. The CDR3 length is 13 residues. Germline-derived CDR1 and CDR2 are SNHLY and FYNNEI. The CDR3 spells CASSENRDYEQYF. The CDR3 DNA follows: TGTGCCAGCAGTGAGAACAGAGACTACGAGCAGTACTTC.

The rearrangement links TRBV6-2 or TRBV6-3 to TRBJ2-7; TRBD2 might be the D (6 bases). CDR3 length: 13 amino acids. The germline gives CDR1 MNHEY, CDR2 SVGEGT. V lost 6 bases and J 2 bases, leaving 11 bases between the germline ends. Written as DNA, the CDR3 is TGTGCCAGCAGACTTTTAGCGGCCTACGAGCAGTACTTC. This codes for CASRLLAAYEQYF.

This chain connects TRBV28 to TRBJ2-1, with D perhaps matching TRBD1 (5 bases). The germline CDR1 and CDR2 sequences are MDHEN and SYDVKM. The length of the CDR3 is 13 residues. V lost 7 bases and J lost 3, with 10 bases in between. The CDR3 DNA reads TGTGCCAGCACAGGGAACGACTACAATGAGCAGTTCTTC. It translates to CASTGNDYNEQFF.

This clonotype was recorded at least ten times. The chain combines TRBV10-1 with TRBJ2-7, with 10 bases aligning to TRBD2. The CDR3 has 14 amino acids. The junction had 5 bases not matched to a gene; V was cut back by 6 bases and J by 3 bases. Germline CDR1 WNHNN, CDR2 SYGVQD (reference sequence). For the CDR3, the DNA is TGCGCCAGCAGCGCTAGCGGGAGTGGCTACGAGCAGTACTTC. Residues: CASSASGSGYEQYF.

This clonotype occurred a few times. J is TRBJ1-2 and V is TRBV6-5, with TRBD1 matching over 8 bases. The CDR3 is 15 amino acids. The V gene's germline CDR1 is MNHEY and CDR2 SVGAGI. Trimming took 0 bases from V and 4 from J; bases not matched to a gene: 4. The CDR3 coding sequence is TGTGCCAGCAGTTACTCCCCGACAGGGGCCTATGGCTACACCTTC. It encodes CASSYSPTGAYGYTF.

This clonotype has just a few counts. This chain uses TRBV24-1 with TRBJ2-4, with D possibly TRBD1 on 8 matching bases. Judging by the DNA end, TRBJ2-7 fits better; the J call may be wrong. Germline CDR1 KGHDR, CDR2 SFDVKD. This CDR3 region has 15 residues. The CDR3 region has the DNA TGTGCCACCAGTGACTTCGAGACAGGGGAGGGCGAGCAGTACTTC. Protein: CATSDFETGEGEQYF.

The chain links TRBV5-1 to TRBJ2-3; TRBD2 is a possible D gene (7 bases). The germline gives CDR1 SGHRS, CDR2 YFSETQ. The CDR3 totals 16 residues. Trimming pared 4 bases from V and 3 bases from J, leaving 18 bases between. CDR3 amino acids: CASSLRGRVVTDTQYF. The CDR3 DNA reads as TGCGCCAGCAGCCTGCGGGGGCGCGTTGTAACAGATACGCAGTATTTT. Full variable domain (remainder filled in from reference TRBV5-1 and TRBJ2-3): KAGVTQTPRYLIKTRGQQVTLSCSPISGHRSVSWYQQTPGQGLQFLFEYFSETQRNKGNFPGRFSGRQFSNSRSEMNVSTLELGDSALYLCASSLRGRVVTDTQYFGPGTRLTVL.